Detailed here is one T cell receptor beta chain. This specimen belongs to a study of blood T cell repertoires in COVID-19. For the study at large: T cells, B-cell-depleted T cells, or PBMCs supplied cDNA or gDNA.

This CDR3 has 15 residues. The V gene's germline CDR1 is MNHEY and CDR2 SVGAGI. V dropped 7 bases and J dropped 0 bases, with 14 bases sitting between them. The participants were between roughly 18 and 100 years old and came from under 25 US areas. Participant reports of clinical history set cohort assignment. The table came from immunoSEQ multiplex PCR; TCRdb's copy has only in-frame clones and leaves some out. The repertoire includes hundreds of thousands of clones, about 86% of them detected once, and roughly 4% sits in the top ten. The TCR originated in a man younger than 40 with acute COVID-19. Sequencing used PBMCs or T cells enriched from blood (not recorded which). The chain uses TRBV6-5 and TRBJ2-3; a weak D match, TRBD2 (6 bases). DNA for the CDR3: TGTGCCAGCATACTTCTTAGCGGAAGCACAGATACGCAGTATTTT. Protein sequence: CASILLSGSTDTQYF.